This T cell receptor beta chain was recorded in a study of blood T cell repertoires in COVID-19. Across the whole study: Sites across the United States, Italy and Spain contributed samples from acute and convalescent COVID-19.

Data came from immunoSEQ multiplex PCR; TCRdb stores just in-frame clones and leaves some out. The sample yields 50,000 to 70,000 clones, 70% to 90% seen once. Germline CDR1 SGHTA, CDR2 FQGNSA. The V end lost 5 bases, the J end lost 3 bases, and 5 bases lay between the germline ends. The CDR3 consists of 11 residues. As to this clone: The same CDR3 is also encoded by other DNA sequences in this sample.

The sequence was obtained from a human donor with active COVID-19. The donor label of this sample is uncertain. The sequencing input was peripheral blood. This chain links TRBV7-2 with TRBJ2-7; D ambiguous. The CDR3 spells CASSLSYEQYF. In nucleotides, the CDR3 is TGTGCCAGCAGCCTAAGCTACGAGCAGTACTTC.